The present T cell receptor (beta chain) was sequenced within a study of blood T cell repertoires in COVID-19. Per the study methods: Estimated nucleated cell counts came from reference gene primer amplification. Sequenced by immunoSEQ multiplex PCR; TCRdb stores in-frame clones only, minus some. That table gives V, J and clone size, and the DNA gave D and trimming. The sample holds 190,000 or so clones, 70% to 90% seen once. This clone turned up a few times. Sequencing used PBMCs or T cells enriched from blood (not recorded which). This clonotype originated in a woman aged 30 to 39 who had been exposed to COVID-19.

DNA of the CDR3: TGTGCCAGCAGTCCGGTTGACGGGAACGGCTACACCTTC. Translation: CASSPVDGNGYTF. This chain links TRBV12-3 or TRBV12-4 with TRBJ1-2; D is ambiguous. The CDR3 length is 13 residues. Between the trimmed V and J ends, which lost 5 bases and 8 bases, there was a span of 15 bases.